This TCR beta chain was identified in a study of Ad26.COV2.S vaccination and SARS-CoV-2 variants. Findings of the study overall: Researchers reported similar non-spike TCR breadth in vaccine and placebo recipients.

The treatment: 15 to 20 received Ad26.COV2.S at low or high dose, single or two shots; several received placebo; per-sample allocation not given. Day 63 after the first vaccine or placebo injection was the time point for sampling. Sequencing used immunoSEQ multiplex PCR; TCRdb keeps in-frame clones, though not all of them. The table has a few hundred thousand clones, about 93% seen once. Trimming removed 7 bases from V and 3 bases from J, with 9 bases in between. The CDR3 is 12 amino acids. The V gene's germline CDR1 is MNHEY and CDR2 SVGAGI. As concerns this clone: Its antigen remains unknown.

The specimen was peripheral blood, collected in a trial of Ad26.COV2.S vaccine versus placebo. The chain is built from TRBV6-5 and TRBJ1-1, with D unresolved. This receptor was taken from a person aged 18-65 years who received the Ad26.COV2.S COVID-19 vaccine or a placebo. The CDR3 nucleotides read TGTGCCAGCAAGCATTGGGACACTGAAGCTTTCTTT. Protein product: CASKHWDTEAFF.